The 15 T cell receptor beta chains below come from one sample, sequenced in a study of blood T cell repertoires in COVID-19. TCRdb's table, derived via immunoSEQ multiplex PCR, lists solely in-frame clones and lacks some. The repertoire holds about 50,000 clones, with around 80% as singletons. The sample consisted of peripheral blood. These receptors originate from a human donor in a cohort sampled during active COVID-19.

V and J are TRBV5-7 and TRBJ2-7; D gene ambiguous. TRBV5-7 is filed as an ORF, its function uncertain. The CDR3 sequence is 15 residues long. V gave up 0 bases and J gave up 3 bases, with 13 bases separating them. This CDR3 is CASSLAGRLGYEQYF. CDR3 nucleotides: TGTGCCAGCAGCTTGGCCGGCAGGCTCGGCTACGAGCAGTACTTC.

This clone was seen a few times. The chain employs TRBV5-1 and TRBJ2-7; weak D call: TRBD1 (5 bases). V lost 5 bases and J 3 bases, leaving 15 bases between the germline ends. The CDR3 has 14 amino acids. The germline CDR1 and CDR2 sequences are SGHRS and YFSETQ. CDR3 loop: CASSLDSPHYEQYF. In DNA, the CDR3 is TGCGCCAGCAGTCTCGACAGCCCTCACTACGAGCAGTACTTC. Full variable domain (remainder filled in from reference TRBV5-1 and TRBJ2-7): KAGVTQTPRYLIKTRGQQVTLSCSPISGHRSVSWYQQTPGQGLQFLFEYFSETQRNKGNFPGRFSGRQFSNSRSEMNVSTLELGDSALYLCASSLDSPHYEQYFGPGTRLTVT.

This chain links TRBV4-1 with TRBJ1-5; D remains ambiguous. V was shortened by 4 bases and J by 2 bases, with 9 bases between the two germline ends. Germline CDR1 MGHRA, CDR2 YSYEKL. CDR3 length: 14 residues. CDR3 loop: CASSRGQGNQPQHF. In DNA, the CDR3 is TGCGCCAGCAGCCGAGGGCAGGGCAATCAGCCCCAGCATTTT.

The chain is built from TRBV3-1 (or the pseudogene TRBV3-2) and TRBJ2-1; 7 nucleotides match TRBD2. The CDR3 covers 13 residues. Germline V CDR1 and CDR2: LGHDT, YNNKEL (reference sequence). V gave up 8 bases and J gave up 9 bases; unmatched junction bases: 10. The chain's CDR3 is CASAPSGLGEQFF. The DNA for the CDR3 is TGTGCCAGCGCTCCTAGCGGCCTGGGTGAGCAGTTCTTC.

The V and J genes are TRBV12-3 or TRBV12-4 and TRBJ2-7, with 7 bases matching TRBD2. CDR3 size: 12 residues. V dropped 5 bases and J dropped 4; count of bases not matched to a gene: 2. In DNA, the CDR3 is TGTGCCAGCAGTATGCGGGGGTACGAGCAGTACTTC. Its protein is CASSMRGYEQYF.

A single count supports this clone. The chain couples TRBV6-6 to TRBJ1-4; 12 bases align to TRBD1. The V gene's germline CDR1 is MNHNY and CDR2 SVGAGI (reference sequence). V lost 6 bases, J lost 7 bases, and 3 bases stayed unmatched. This CDR3 comprises 14 residues. The CDR3 sequence is CASSRDRGREKLFF. The CDR3 coding sequence is TGTGCCAGCAGCCGGGACAGGGGGCGTGAAAAACTGTTTTTT.

The chain links TRBV7-9 to TRBJ1-1; D is uncertain. V lost 4 bases, J lost 2 bases, and 8 bases lay in between. CDR1 SEHNR and CDR2 FQNEAQ come from the germline V gene (reference sequence). CDR3 size: 13 residues. The DNA for the CDR3 is TGTGCCAGCAGCTCCTCGTTCAACACTGAAGCTTTCTTT. Translation gives CASSSSFNTEAFF.

The chain has TRBV7-2 and TRBJ1-4, with D maybe TRBD1 (5 bases). CDR1 is SGHTA, CDR2 FQGNSA, per germline. V gave up 5 bases and J gave up 8 bases, with 18 bases separating them. This CDR3 is built from 15 residues. The CDR3: CASSPTGGVGEKLFF. The CDR3 nucleotides read TGTGCCAGCAGCCCCACGGGGGGAGTAGGGGAAAAACTGTTTTTT.

V usage is TRBV2 and J usage is TRBJ2-4; TRBD2 matches 8 bases. V shed 8 bases, J shed 7 bases, and the junction held 7 bases outside the gene matches. The CDR3 has 13 residues. Germline V CDR1 and CDR2: SNHLY, FYNNEI. The CDR3 sequence: CASSGGGQNIQYF. CDR3 bases: TGTGCCAGCTCCGGGGGGGGGCAGAACATTCAGTACTTC.

The gene calls are TRBV2 and TRBJ2-2; D gene ambiguous. This CDR3 is built from 13 residues. Per the germline V gene, CDR1 is SNHLY and CDR2 is FYNNEI. Trimming pared 6 bases from V and 4 bases from J, leaving 9 bases between. CDR3 region: CASSVGPTGELFF. The CDR3 DNA sequence: TGTGCCAGCAGCGTCGGTCCCACCGGGGAGCTGTTTTTT.

The chain combines TRBV19 with TRBJ1-2; no definite D call. This CDR3 has 13 residues. V was clipped by 3 bases and J by 2 bases, with 7 bases between them. Germline CDR1 reads LNHDA; CDR2 reads SQIVND (reference sequence). CDR3 nucleotides: TGTGCCAGTAGTATGAACAGAAACTATGGCTACACCTTC. Translated: CASSMNRNYGYTF.

This chain joins TRBV5-1 and TRBJ1-1; TRBD1 might be the D (6 bases). V was shortened by 0 bases and J by 5 bases, with 20 bases between the two germline ends. CDR1 is SGHRS, CDR2 YFSETQ, per germline. The CDR3 covers 17 residues. The CDR3 nucleotides read TGCGCCAGCAGCTTGGAGGGGGGGCGCGTCGCGCCGACTGAAGCTTTCTTT. Residues: CASSLEGGRVAPTEAFF.

This clone was seen a handful of times. The chain carries TRBV15 and TRBJ1-4; 9 bases line up with TRBD1. J lost 8 bases, V lost 2 bases, and 6 bases had no gene match. CDR3 length equals 15 residues. The V gene's germline CDR1 is LNHNV and CDR2 YYDKDF (reference sequence). The CDR3 DNA follows: TGTGCCACCAGCAGATTAACCGGGACAGGGGAAAAACTGTTTTTT. Amino acid sequence: CATSRLTGTGEKLFF.

V usage is TRBV2 and J usage is TRBJ2-3, with a tentative D call TRBD1 (6 bases). Germline CDR1 is SNHLY and CDR2 is FYNNEI. V dropped 2 bases and J dropped 3 bases, with 12 bases sitting between them. The CDR3 spans 15 residues. The CDR3 is CASSENRVVTDTQYF. Written as DNA, the CDR3 is TGTGCCAGCAGTGAAAACAGGGTTGTGACAGATACGCAGTATTTT.

The chain carries TRBV4-1 and TRBJ1-4, with D unclear. Germline loops: CDR1 MGHRA, CDR2 YSYEKL. V shed 0 bases and J shed 3 bases, with 14 bases lying between them. The CDR3 extends over 17 amino acids. CDR3 sequence reads: CASSQDLQSVANEKLFF. CDR3 DNA sequence: TGCGCCAGCAGCCAAGATTTACAGTCGGTCGCTAATGAAAAACTGTTTTTT.